Listed here is a single T cell receptor (beta chain). Original processing methods: Estimation of nucleated cell counts relied on the amplification of reference gene primers. Only in-frame clones appear in the TCRdb table, and some are missing; sequencing was by immunoSEQ multiplex PCR. V and J calls and clone size are as listed in that table; D and trimming were resolved from the DNA. This table holds some 200,000 clones, roughly 80% found once. The sample is drawn from a study of blood T cell repertoires in COVID-19. Study-wide context: Both acute and convalescent COVID-19 samples were obtained from the United States, Italy and Spain. Nucleic acid was either cDNA or gDNA, and it came from T cells, B-cell-depleted T cells, or PBMCs.

The CDR3 has 11 amino acids. Per germline, CDR1 LGHDT and CDR2 YNNKEL (reference sequence). V was trimmed by 8 bases and J by 10 bases, leaving 9 bases between them. The V gene is TRBV3-1 (or the pseudogene TRBV3-2), the J gene TRBJ1-6; unclear D gene. The sequenced material came from peripheral blood. The TCR sequence derives from a woman aged 55 to 70 with acute or convalescent COVID-19. CDR3 region: CASGLNSPLHF. CDR3 coding DNA: TGTGCCAGCGGACTTAACTCACCCCTCCACTTT.